The sequence of this T cell receptor beta chain was determined in a study of identical twins. V gave up 5 bases and J gave up 1 base, with 12 bases separating them. Germline V gives CDR1 MGHRA, CDR2 YSYEKL. This CDR3 spans 15 amino acids. TCRdb analysed the 5' RACE reads with MiXCR anew, one entry per CDR3 protein. The sample has 550,000 to 800,000 distinct CDR3 sequences, 7.1% seen once. The sample also formed part of further work on yellow fever vaccine responses in identical twins. Per that paper: In identical twins, vaccine T cell responses appeared partly shared and partly individual.

This receptor was taken from a woman younger than 35 in good health. Specimen: PBMCs. This chain joins TRBV4-1 and TRBJ2-1; D gene ambiguous. CDR3 coding DNA: TGCGCCAGCAGCTTTCTTGTAGGGTCCTACAATGAGCAGTTCTTC. Translated: CASSFLVGSYNEQFF.